Presented here are 29 T cell receptor beta chains from one specimen sequenced in a study of spatial heterogeneity in lung cancer. The time point was: sample taken at primary tumor resection. TCRdb re-analysed the 5' RACE reads in MiXCR, keeping a single row per CDR3 protein. Of some 78,000 distinct CDR3 sequences in the sample, approximately 8% are singletons; the top ten hold 6.8%. The material was PBMCs, obtained at surgery. These receptors came from a male donor with early-stage non-small cell lung cancer.

Many counts were recorded for this clonotype. The chain has TRBV11-2 and TRBJ1-2; D not resolved. The CDR3 has 15 amino acids. V lost 1 base to trimming and J lost 0 bases, with 9 bases between them. Germline-derived CDR1 and CDR2 are SGHAT and FQNNGV. CDR3 DNA sequence: TGTGCCAGCAGCTTAGGTCCCAGCTCTAACTATGGCTACACCTTC. Residues: CASSLGPSSNYGYTF.

The J gene is TRBJ2-2, the V gene TRBV9; D gene ambiguous. The CDR3 extends over 15 amino acids. V lost 3 bases, J lost 0 bases, and 9 bases lay in between. The V gene's germline CDR1 is SGDLS and CDR2 YYNGEE. The CDR3 here is CASSADVANTGELFF. The CDR3 DNA follows: TGTGCCAGCAGCGCGGACGTCGCGAACACCGGGGAGCTGTTTTTT.

This clonotype has a count of ten or more. This chain uses TRBV19 with TRBJ1-2; tentative D call: TRBD1 (6 bases). V was cut by 7 bases and J by 1 base, with 16 bases left in between. This CDR3 has 15 amino acids. CDR1 is LNHDA, CDR2 SQIVND, per germline (reference sequence). DNA of the CDR3: TGTGCCAGTACCACGGGACAACTTAATAACTATGGCTACACCTTC. This translates into CASTTGQLNNYGYTF.

This clonotype has a handful of counts. V is TRBV28 and J is TRBJ2-1; D might be TRBD1 (7 bases). Germline-derived CDR1 and CDR2 are MDHEN and SYDVKM. CDR3 length equals 13 residues. V was clipped by 6 bases and J by 9 bases, with 15 bases between them. CDR3 sequence (DNA): TGTGCCAGCAGCCAGGGGGGCTCCGGTGAGCAGTTCTTC. It encodes CASSQGGSGEQFF. The variable domain in full, with the rest retrieved from reference TRBV28 and TRBJ2-1, is DVKVTQSSRYLVKRTGEKVFLECVQDMDHENMFWYRQDPGLGLRLIYFSYDVKMKEKGDIPEGYSVSREKKERFSLILESASTNQTSMYLCASSQGGSGEQFFGPGTRLTVL.

V is TRBV5-6 and J is TRBJ2-1, with TRBD2 identical over 13 bases. Germline loops: CDR1 SGHDT, CDR2 YYEEEE. V shed 0 bases, J shed 8 bases, and the junction held 5 bases outside the gene matches. The CDR3 is 16 residues long. The CDR3 coding sequence is TGTGCCAGCAGCTTGGTCGGGACTAGCGGGATAGATGAGCAGTTCTTC. As protein: CASSLVGTSGIDEQFF.

The chain links TRBV30 to TRBJ2-3; 8 bases map to TRBD1. Germline trimming cut 5 bases from V and 5 bases from J; bases unmatched to any gene: 12. There are 15 residues in the CDR3. Per the germline V gene, CDR1 is GTSNPN and CDR2 is SVGIG (reference sequence). The CDR3 here is CAWSGGTGEVDTQYF. The CDR3 DNA follows: TGTGCCTGGTCAGGCGGGACAGGCGAGGTAGATACGCAGTATTTT.

The sample holds many counts of this clonotype. The genes are TRBV29-1 and TRBJ1-2; TRBD1 matches at 10 bases. Germline V gene data show CDR1 as SQVTM and CDR2 as ANQGSEA. This CDR3 contains 14 residues. Unmatched junction bases numbered 4, after V lost 6 bases and J lost 0 bases. This chain's CDR3 is CSVEGQGTNYGYTF. CDR3 DNA: TGCAGCGTAGAGGGACAGGGGACTAACTATGGCTACACCTTC.

This clonotype was observed at least ten times. The rearrangement uses TRBV29-1 and TRBJ1-5; D might be TRBD1 (5 bases). Between the trimmed V and J ends, which lost 4 bases and 5 bases, there was a span of 12 bases. This CDR3 spans 13 amino acids. Germline assignment: CDR1 SQVTM and CDR2 ANQGSEA. The CDR3 region has the DNA TGCAGCGTTGCCGGGACCCTGGATCAGCCCCAGCATTTT. This sequence encodes CSVAGTLDQPQHF.

The chain carries TRBV11-3 and TRBJ2-1, with D unclear. Germline V gives CDR1 SGHNT, CDR2 YENEEA. Trimming took off 4 bases at V and 4 bases at J, with 11 bases between the two ends. The CDR3 is 14 residues long. CDR3 amino acids: CASSSNGVYNEQFF. The CDR3 coding sequence is TGTGCCAGCAGCTCGAATGGGGTGTACAATGAGCAGTTCTTC.

This chain connects TRBV30 to TRBJ2-2; D gene unclear. Germline V gene sequence: CDR1 GTSNPN, CDR2 SVGIG (reference sequence). V lost 4 bases, J lost 3 bases, and 6 bases lay in between. The CDR3 runs to 12 residues. CDR3 DNA: TGTGCCTGGACGCAAGACACCGGGGAGCTGTTTTTT. It specifies CAWTQDTGELFF.

Only a few counts were recorded for this clonotype. The V and J genes are TRBV7-9 and TRBJ2-3; possible D gene TRBD2, 6 bases. Trimming removed 4 bases at V and 7 bases at J, with 24 bases between. This CDR3 comprises 17 residues. Germline-derived CDR1 and CDR2 are SEHNR and FQNEAQ (reference sequence). In DNA, the CDR3 is TGTGCCAGCAGCTCTGCCCGGGAGCGGCTAGGCGGCCATACGCAGTATTTT. Protein: CASSSARERLGGHTQYF. The full variable domain, completed using reference TRBV7-9 and TRBJ2-3, is DTGVSQNPRHKITKRGQNVTFRCDPISEHNRLYWYRQTLGQGPEFLTYFQNEAQLEKSRLLSDRFSAERPKGSFSTLEIQRTEQGDSAMYLCASSSARERLGGHTQYFGPGTRLTVL.

This clonotype was counted many times. CDR3 bases: TGTGCCAGCAGTCCACAGGGTCAGGTCGGGGATTCACCCCTCCACTTT. As protein: CASSPQGQVGDSPLHF. The chain has TRBV27 and TRBJ1-6; TRBD1 might be the D (6 bases). Trimming removed 5 bases at V and 8 bases at J, with 19 bases between. This CDR3 has 16 amino acids. CDR1 MNHEY and CDR2 SMNVEV come from the germline V gene (reference sequence).

This clonotype has a count of ten or more. The genes are TRBV28 and TRBJ2-7; no reliable D call. V lost 3 bases and J lost 0, with 9 bases in between. CDR3 length: 14 residues. In germline, CDR1 is MDHEN, CDR2 SYDVKM. CDR3 residues: CASSLSTASYEQYF. In DNA, the CDR3 is TGTGCCAGCAGTTTGAGCACAGCCTCCTACGAGCAGTACTTC. The full variable domain, its missing parts supplied by reference TRBV28 and TRBJ2-7, is DVKVTQSSRYLVKRTGEKVFLECVQDMDHENMFWYRQDPGLGLRLIYFSYDVKMKEKGDIPEGYSVSREKKERFSLILESASTNQTSMYLCASSLSTASYEQYFGPGTRLTVT.

There are a few counts of this clonotype. V usage is TRBV20-1 and J usage is TRBJ2-3; D gene uncertain. With 2 bases removed from V and 1 base from J, the gap between germline ends came to 13 bases. CDR1 is DFQATT, CDR2 SNEGSKA, per germline (reference sequence). This CDR3 contains 15 residues. The CDR3, as DNA: TGCAGTGCTAGAACCTGGGGTTCCGGCACAGATACGCAGTATTTT. It yields the protein CSARTWGSGTDTQYF.

Ten or more counts support this clonotype. The chain employs TRBV5-1 and TRBJ1-1; unclear D gene. Looked up from germline, CDR1 is SGHRS and CDR2 is YFSETQ. This CDR3 is built from 14 residues. V dropped 0 bases and J dropped 4 bases, with 10 bases sitting between them. CDR3 residues: CASSLEGQLTEAFF. The CDR3 DNA sequence: TGCGCCAGCAGCTTGGAAGGGCAGCTCACTGAAGCTTTCTTT. The entire variable domain, with the rest obtained from reference TRBV5-1 and TRBJ1-1, is as follows: KAGVTQTPRYLIKTRGQQVTLSCSPISGHRSVSWYQQTPGQGLQFLFEYFSETQRNKGNFPGRFSGRQFSNSRSEMNVSTLELGDSALYLCASSLEGQLTEAFFGQGTRLTVV.

This clonotype was observed a handful of times. The chain recombines TRBV27 with TRBJ2-1; tentatively, D is TRBD1 or TRBD2 (5 bases each). The CDR3 extends over 15 amino acids. The ends were cut back, 3 bases at V and 9 bases at J, with 18 bases in the middle. Germline V gene data show CDR1 as MNHEY and CDR2 as SMNVEV (reference sequence). The CDR3 coding sequence is TGTGCCAGCAGTTTCCTTACGGCAGCTGGGGGTGAGCAGTTCTTC. It codes for CASSFLTAAGGEQFF.

The sample holds many counts of this clonotype. CDR3: CASSLQGATEAFF. The CDR3 DNA reads TGTGCCAGCAGTTTACAGGGTGCCACTGAAGCTTTCTTT. The J gene is TRBJ1-1, the V gene TRBV6-2 or TRBV6-3, with TRBD1 as a possible D gene (6 bases). The CDR3 is 13 amino acids. Trimming stripped 4 bases from V and 4 bases from J, with 10 bases between. Looked up from germline, CDR1 is MNHEY and CDR2 is SVGEGT.

This clonotype was detected many times. The genes are TRBV3-1 and TRBJ1-6, with 8 bases identical to TRBD1. Germline-derived CDR1 and CDR2 are LGHDT and YNNKEL (reference sequence). J lost 8 bases, V lost 2 bases, and 8 bases had no gene match. CDR3 size: 16 residues. The CDR3 DNA follows: TGTGCCAGCAGCCAACTCGGGACAGGCCTTTATTCACCCCTCCACTTT. This sequence encodes CASSQLGTGLYSPLHF.

This clonotype has ten or more counts. The J gene is TRBJ2-2, the V gene TRBV9, with D unresolved. Germline loops: CDR1 SGDLS, CDR2 YYNGEE. This CDR3 region has 15 residues. V was pared by 0 bases and J by 5 bases, with 11 bases between. CDR3 residues: CASSVETYSTGELFF. CDR3 DNA sequence: TGTGCCAGCAGCGTAGAAACATATTCGACCGGGGAGCTGTTTTTT. The whole variable domain, remainder taken from reference TRBV9 and TRBJ2-2, is DSGVTQTPKHLITATGQRVTLRCSPRSGDLSVYWYQQSLDQGLQFLIQYYNGEERAKGNILERFSAQQFPDLHSELNLSSLELGDSALYFCASSVETYSTGELFFGEGSRLTVL.

This clonotype was recorded at least ten times. V usage is TRBV11-3 and J usage is TRBJ1-1, with TRBD1 as a possible D gene (6 bases). The germline V gene has CDR1 SGHNT and CDR2 YENEEA. This CDR3 region has 13 residues. Between the trimmed V and J ends, which lost 5 bases and 5 bases, there was a span of 12 bases. CDR3: CASSPTGYTEAFF. The DNA for the CDR3 is TGTGCCAGCAGCCCTACAGGGTATACTGAAGCTTTCTTT. Complete variable domain (other parts from reference TRBV11-3 and TRBJ1-1): EAGVVQSPRYKIIEKKQPVAFWCNPISGHNTLYWYLQNLGQGPELLIRYENEEAVDDSQLPKDRFSAERLKGVDSTLKIQPAELGDSAVYLCASSPTGYTEAFFGQGTRLTVV.

This clonotype was detected a few times. CDR3 loop: CATSDLTSGRVDTQYF. The CDR3 DNA is TGTGCCACCAGTGACCTGACTAGCGGGAGAGTGGATACGCAGTATTTT. The chain uses TRBV24-1 and TRBJ2-3, with TRBD2 matching over 12 bases. The germline gives CDR1 KGHDR, CDR2 SFDVKD. The CDR3 sequence is 16 residues long. V shed 4 bases, J shed 6 bases, and the junction held 7 bases outside the gene matches.

This clonotype appeared many times. The chain uses TRBV7-9 and TRBJ1-2; D is perhaps TRBD1 (5 bases). V lost 3 bases and J lost 6, with 14 bases in between. The CDR3 has 14 residues. In germline, CDR1 is SEHNR, CDR2 FQNEAQ (reference sequence). The CDR3: CASSLILGTNGYTF. CDR3 coding DNA: TGTGCCAGCAGCTTGATCCTTGGGACGAATGGCTACACCTTC.

This clonotype was observed many times. This CDR3 is CASSQDSFRGQGMSEAFF. In DNA form, the CDR3 reads TGTGCCAGCAGCCAAGATTCGTTCAGGGGACAGGGAATGAGTGAAGCTTTCTTT. The rearrangement joins TRBV3-1 to TRBJ1-1, with 9 positions matching TRBD1. Germline V lookup: CDR1 LGHDT, CDR2 YNNKEL (reference sequence). V shed 0 bases and J 7 bases; nucleotides not matched to a gene: 15. The CDR3 contains 18 residues.

This clonotype was counted ten times or more. V gene TRBV29-1 combines with J gene TRBJ1-1; D remains unclear. Per the germline V gene, CDR1 is SQVTM and CDR2 is ANQGSEA. V lost 5 bases and J lost 7, with 20 bases in between. The CDR3 spans 14 residues. The CDR3 DNA follows: TGCAGCGTTCCTGGGCAGGCGGGAGGTGGTGAAGCTTTCTTT. Encoded protein: CSVPGQAGGGEAFF.

As to this clonotype: Just one base apart from a much larger clone, this may be a read error. The J gene is TRBJ1-2, the V gene TRBV25-1; D might be TRBD1 (5 bases). The CDR3 contains 15 residues. The V gene's germline CDR1 is MGHDK and CDR2 SYGVNS. Here the CDR3 DNA reads TGTGCCAGCAGTGAGGGAGGAGGGACCAACTATGGCTACTCCTTC. Encoded protein: CASSEGGGTNYGYSF.

The chain couples TRBV7-2 to TRBJ2-3; 11 bases are a match to TRBD2. Looked up from germline, CDR1 is SGHTA and CDR2 is FQGNSA. There are 14 residues in the CDR3. The V gene end was trimmed by 3 bases and the J gene end by 5 bases; junction bases not matched to a gene: 1. The CDR3: CASSFGLAGDTQYF. The CDR3 DNA reads as TGTGCCAGCAGCTTCGGACTAGCGGGAGATACGCAGTATTTT.

This clonotype appeared a few times. This chain links TRBV7-2 with TRBJ2-4; D not resolved. This CDR3 region has 13 residues. CDR1 is SGHTA and CDR2 is FQGNSA in the germline V gene. Trimming stripped 5 bases from V and 2 bases from J, with 7 bases between. The CDR3 nucleotides are TGTGCCAGCAGCCCCACCCCCAAAAACATTCAGTACTTC. Amino acids: CASSPTPKNIQYF.

Ten or more counts support this clonotype. V usage is TRBV12-3 or TRBV12-4 and J usage is TRBJ2-7, with 8 bases that match TRBD2. The CDR3 totals 17 residues. V trimming: 0 bases; J trimming: 7 bases; junction bases outside the gene matches: 14. CDR3 DNA sequence: TGTGCCAGCAGTTTAGCGCGGTCACTAGCGGAGAATTGGGAGCAGTACTTC. Amino acid sequence: CASSLARSLAENWEQYF.

This chain uses TRBV6-2 or TRBV6-3 with TRBJ2-7; D unresolved. The CDR3 sequence is 12 residues long. CDR1 and CDR2 from the germline V gene are MNHEY and SVGEGT. V lost 2 bases and J 6 bases, leaving 8 bases between the germline ends. This CDR3 is CASSYTTAEQYF. The CDR3 DNA is TGTGCCAGCAGTTACACGACCGCCGAGCAGTACTTC.